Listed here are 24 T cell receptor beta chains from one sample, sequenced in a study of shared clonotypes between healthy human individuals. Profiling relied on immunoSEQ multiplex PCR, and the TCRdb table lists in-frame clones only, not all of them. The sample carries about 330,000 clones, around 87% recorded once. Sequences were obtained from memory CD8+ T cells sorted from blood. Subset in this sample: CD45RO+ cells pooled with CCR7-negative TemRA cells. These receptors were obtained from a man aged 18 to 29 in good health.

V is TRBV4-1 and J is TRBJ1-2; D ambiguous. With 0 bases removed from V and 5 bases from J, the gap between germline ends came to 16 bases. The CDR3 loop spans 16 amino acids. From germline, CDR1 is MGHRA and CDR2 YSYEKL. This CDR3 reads CASSQDGNTYLYGYTF. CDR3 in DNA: TGCGCCAGCAGCCAAGATGGGAACACTTACCTTTATGGCTACACCTTC.

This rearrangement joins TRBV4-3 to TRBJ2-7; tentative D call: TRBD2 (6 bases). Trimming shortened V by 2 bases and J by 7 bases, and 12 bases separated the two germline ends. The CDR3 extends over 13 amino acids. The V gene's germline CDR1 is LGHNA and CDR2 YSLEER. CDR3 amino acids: CASSQTLAREQYF. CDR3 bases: TGCGCCAGCAGCCAAACACTAGCTCGGGAGCAGTACTTC.

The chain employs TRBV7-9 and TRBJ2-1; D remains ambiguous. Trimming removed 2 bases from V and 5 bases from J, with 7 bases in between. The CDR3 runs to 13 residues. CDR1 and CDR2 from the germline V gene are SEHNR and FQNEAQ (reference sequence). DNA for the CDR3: TGTGCCAGCAGCTTAAGCTTTGACAATGAGCAGTTCTTC. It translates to CASSLSFDNEQFF. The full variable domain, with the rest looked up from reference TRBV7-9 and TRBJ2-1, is DTGVSQNPRHKITKRGQNVTFRCDPISEHNRLYWYRQTLGQGPEFLTYFQNEAQLEKSRLLSDRFSAERPKGSFSTLEIQRTEQGDSAMYLCASSLSFDNEQFFGPGTRLTVL.

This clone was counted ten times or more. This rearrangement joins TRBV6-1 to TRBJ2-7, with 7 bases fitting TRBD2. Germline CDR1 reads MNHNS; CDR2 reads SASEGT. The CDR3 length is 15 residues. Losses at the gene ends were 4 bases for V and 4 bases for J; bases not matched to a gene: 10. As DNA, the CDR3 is TGTGCCAGCAGTGCGTTGGGGGGGATTGGGTACGAGCAGTACTTC. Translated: CASSALGGIGYEQYF.

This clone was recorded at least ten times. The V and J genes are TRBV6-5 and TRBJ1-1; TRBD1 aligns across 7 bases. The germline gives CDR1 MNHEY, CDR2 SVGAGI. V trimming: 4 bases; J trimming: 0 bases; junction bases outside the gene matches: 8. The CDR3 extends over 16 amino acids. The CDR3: CASSWDSSVLNTEAFF. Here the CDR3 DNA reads TGTGCCAGCAGTTGGGACAGCAGCGTCCTGAACACTGAAGCTTTCTTT.

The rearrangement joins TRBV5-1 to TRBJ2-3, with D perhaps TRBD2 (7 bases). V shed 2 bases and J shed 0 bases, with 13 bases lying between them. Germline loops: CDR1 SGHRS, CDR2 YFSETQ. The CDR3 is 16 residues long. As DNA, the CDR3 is TGCGCCAGCAGCTTCGGGGGGCCTTCTAGCACAGATACGCAGTATTTT. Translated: CASSFGGPSSTDTQYF.

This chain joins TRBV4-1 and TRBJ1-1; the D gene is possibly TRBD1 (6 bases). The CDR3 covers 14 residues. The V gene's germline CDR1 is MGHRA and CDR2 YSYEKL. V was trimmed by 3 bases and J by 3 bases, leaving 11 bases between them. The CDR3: CASSHPGVDTEAFF. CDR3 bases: TGCGCCAGCAGCCACCCAGGGGTGGACACTGAAGCTTTCTTT.

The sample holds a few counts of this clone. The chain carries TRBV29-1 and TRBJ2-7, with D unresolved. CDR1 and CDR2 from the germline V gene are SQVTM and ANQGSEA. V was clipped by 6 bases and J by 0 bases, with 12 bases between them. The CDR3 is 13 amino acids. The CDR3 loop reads CSVIEWVSYEQYF. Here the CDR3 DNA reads TGCAGCGTGATCGAATGGGTCTCCTACGAGCAGTACTTC.

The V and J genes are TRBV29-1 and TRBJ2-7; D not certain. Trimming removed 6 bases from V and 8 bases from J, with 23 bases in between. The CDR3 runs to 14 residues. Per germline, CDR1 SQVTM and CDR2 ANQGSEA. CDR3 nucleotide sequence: TGCAGCGTCCGGTCCCTCCGCCCAGGACGTAAGCAGTACTTC. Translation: CSVRSLRPGRKQYF.

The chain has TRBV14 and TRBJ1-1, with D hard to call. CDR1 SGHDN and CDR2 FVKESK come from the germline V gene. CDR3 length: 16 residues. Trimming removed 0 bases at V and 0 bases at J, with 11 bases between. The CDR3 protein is CASSQDGEALNTEAFF. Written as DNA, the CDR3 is TGTGCCAGCAGCCAAGATGGGGAGGCCCTGAACACTGAAGCTTTCTTT.

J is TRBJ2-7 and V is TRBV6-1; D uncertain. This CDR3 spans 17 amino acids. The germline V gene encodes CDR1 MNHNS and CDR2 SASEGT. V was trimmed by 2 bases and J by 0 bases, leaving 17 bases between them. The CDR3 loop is CASSESPLRVSSYEQYF. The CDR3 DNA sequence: TGTGCCAGCAGTGAAAGTCCTCTCCGTGTGAGCTCCTACGAGCAGTACTTC.

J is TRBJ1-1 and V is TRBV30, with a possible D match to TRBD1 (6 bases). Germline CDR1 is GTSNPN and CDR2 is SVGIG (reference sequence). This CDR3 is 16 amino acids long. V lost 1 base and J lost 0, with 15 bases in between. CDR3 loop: CAWSAGTTLVNTEAFF. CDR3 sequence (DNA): TGTGCCTGGAGTGCCGGGACAACTCTGGTGAACACTGAAGCTTTCTTT.

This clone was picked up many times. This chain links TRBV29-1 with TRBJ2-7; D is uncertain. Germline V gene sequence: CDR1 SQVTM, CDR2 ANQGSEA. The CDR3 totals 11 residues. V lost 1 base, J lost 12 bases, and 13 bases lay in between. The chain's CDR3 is CSVEGTLMWYF. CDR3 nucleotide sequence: TGCAGCGTTGAAGGGACCCTAATGTGGTACTTC.

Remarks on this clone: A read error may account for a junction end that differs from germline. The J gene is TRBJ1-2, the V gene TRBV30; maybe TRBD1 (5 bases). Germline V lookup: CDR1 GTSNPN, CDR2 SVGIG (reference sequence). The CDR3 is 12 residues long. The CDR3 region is CAWSDRSSVAAF. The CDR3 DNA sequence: TGTGCCTGGAGTGACAGGTCAAGCGTAGCGGCCTTC.

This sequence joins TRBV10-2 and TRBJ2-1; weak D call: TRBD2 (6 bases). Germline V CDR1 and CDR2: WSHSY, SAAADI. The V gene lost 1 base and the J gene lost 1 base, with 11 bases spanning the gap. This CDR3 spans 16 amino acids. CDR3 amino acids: CASSEFSGESYNEQFF. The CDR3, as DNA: TGCGCCAGCAGTGAGTTCTCGGGAGAGTCCTACAATGAGCAGTTCTTC.

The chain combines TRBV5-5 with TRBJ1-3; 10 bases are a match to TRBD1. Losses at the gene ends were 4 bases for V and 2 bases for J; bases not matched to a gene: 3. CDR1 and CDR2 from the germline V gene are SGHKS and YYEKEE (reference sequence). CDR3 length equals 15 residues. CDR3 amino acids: CASSPDRGAGNTIYF. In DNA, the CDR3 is TGTGCCAGCAGCCCGGACAGGGGGGCTGGAAACACCATATATTTT.

CDR3 coding DNA: TGTGCCAGCAGCTTGTGGGACAGGGGCCACAATGAGCAGTTCTTC. Its protein is CASSLWDRGHNEQFF. This chain links TRBV5-4 with TRBJ2-1; 10 nucleotides line up with TRBD1. The length of the CDR3 is 15 residues. V shed 1 base, J shed 5 bases, and the junction held 3 bases outside the gene matches. CDR1 and CDR2 from the germline V gene are SGHNT and YYREEE (reference sequence).

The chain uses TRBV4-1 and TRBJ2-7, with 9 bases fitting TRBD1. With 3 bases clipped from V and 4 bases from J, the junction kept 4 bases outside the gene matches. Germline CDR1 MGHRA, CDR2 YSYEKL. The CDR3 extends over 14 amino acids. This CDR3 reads CASSHGQGLYEQYF. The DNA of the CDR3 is TGCGCCAGCAGCCACGGACAGGGGTTGTACGAGCAGTACTTC.

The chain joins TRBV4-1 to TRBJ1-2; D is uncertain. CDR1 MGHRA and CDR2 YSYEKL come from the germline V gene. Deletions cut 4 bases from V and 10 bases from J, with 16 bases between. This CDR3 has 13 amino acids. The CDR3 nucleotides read TGCGCCAGCAGCCCGTTTAGACGGGAGCCCTACACCTTC. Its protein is CASSPFRREPYTF.

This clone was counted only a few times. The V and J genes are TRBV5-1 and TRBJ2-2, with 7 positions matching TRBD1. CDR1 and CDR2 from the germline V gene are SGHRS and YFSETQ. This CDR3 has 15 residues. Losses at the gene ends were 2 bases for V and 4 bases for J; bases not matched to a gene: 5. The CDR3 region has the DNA TGCGCCAGCAGCTTCAACAGGGGTGTCACCGGGGAGCTGTTTTTT. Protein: CASSFNRGVTGELFF.

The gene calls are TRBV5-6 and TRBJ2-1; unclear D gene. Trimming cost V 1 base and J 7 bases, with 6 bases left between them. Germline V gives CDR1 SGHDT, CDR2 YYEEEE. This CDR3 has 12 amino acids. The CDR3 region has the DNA TGTGCCAGCAGCTTGATTTCGAATGAGCAGTTCTTC. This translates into CASSLISNEQFF.

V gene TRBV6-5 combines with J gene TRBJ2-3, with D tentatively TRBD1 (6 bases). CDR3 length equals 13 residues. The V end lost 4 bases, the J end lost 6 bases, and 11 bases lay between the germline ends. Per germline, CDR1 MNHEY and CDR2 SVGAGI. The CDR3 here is CASSSHRVDTQYF. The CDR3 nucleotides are TGTGCCAGCAGTTCCCACAGGGTTGATACGCAGTATTTT.

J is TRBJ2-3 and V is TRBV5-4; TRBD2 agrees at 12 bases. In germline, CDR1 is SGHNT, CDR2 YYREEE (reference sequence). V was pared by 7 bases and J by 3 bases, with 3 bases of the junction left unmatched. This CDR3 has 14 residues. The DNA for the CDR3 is TGTGCCAGCTTCACTAGCGGGAGGACAGATACGCAGTATTTT. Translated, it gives CASFTSGRTDTQYF.

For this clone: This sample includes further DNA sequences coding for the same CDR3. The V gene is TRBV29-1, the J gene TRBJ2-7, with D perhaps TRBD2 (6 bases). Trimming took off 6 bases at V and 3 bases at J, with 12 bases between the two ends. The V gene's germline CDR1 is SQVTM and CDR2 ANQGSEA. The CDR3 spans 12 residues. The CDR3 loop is CSVRTGVYEQYF. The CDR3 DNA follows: TGCAGCGTGAGGACGGGGGTCTACGAGCAGTACTTC.